What follows is one TCR beta chain and its context. Its specificity is unknown. V trimming: 3 bases; J trimming: 4 bases; junction bases outside the gene matches: 9. CDR3 length: 17 residues. Germline V gene sequence: CDR1 MGHRA, CDR2 YSYEKL. The data were taken from a study of cytomegalovirus exposure and HLA in healthy donors. Study context: In an earlier analysis, approximately 120 million unique TCR beta sequences were found from 150 million to 200 million T cells. Broader study findings: TCR sequences were mostly rare, though some public TCRs occurred in many donors. Overall, under 200 TCR beta chains were annotated as cytomegalovirus-associated. Segments of the TCR beta V type were, in most cases, productive about 87% or about 30% of the time in an earlier analysis.

Researchers ran the PCR with 60 Vbeta and 13 Jbeta primers. The method was immunoSEQ multiplex PCR; TCRdb's version includes in-frame clones alone and lacks a portion of them. The sample lists under 150,000 clones, about 78% seen once, with 2.5% to 3% in the top ten. The rearrangement uses TRBV4-1 and TRBJ2-1, with 10 bases aligning to TRBD2. The specimen was PBMCs. The sequence derives from a human donor in good health. This CDR3 reads CASSQGLSGRAYNEQFF. The DNA of the CDR3 is TGCGCCAGCAGCCAGGGGCTCAGCGGGAGGGCGTACAATGAGCAGTTCTTC.